This T cell receptor (beta chain) was profiled in a study of T-cell memory formation after mild COVID-19. Study-level information: Largely donor-specific sequence clusters came from a couple of donors.

This clonotype was counted only a few times. Its antigen is not identified. Findings and caveats of the study: Pre-infection memory showed some responding clones, and this suggested that cross-reactive memory joined. Among contracting clones, CD4+ were mainly CM/EM and CD8+ enriched in EMRA.

MiXCR, applied by TCRdb to the 5' RACE reads, yields one record per CDR3 protein. This sample carries around 140,000 distinct CDR3 sequences, under 7% of them seen once, and the ten largest clones take more than 2%. The clonotype comes from an adult woman who had mild COVID-19 (a few samples of this study predate the infection). Cell type and time point are not known. Sequencing was done on a sample of PBMCs or a T cell subset sorted from them (not recorded which).

The CDR3 nucleotides read TGCGCCAGCAGCTTGGGGGCCCCAGGAGGTGAGCAGTTCTTC. Amino acid sequence: CASSLGAPGGEQFF. This chain uses TRBV5-1 with TRBJ2-1, with D possibly being TRBD2 (5 bases). V lost 0 bases, J lost 9 bases, and 13 bases lay in between. In germline, CDR1 is SGHRS, CDR2 YFSETQ. This CDR3 spans 14 amino acids.